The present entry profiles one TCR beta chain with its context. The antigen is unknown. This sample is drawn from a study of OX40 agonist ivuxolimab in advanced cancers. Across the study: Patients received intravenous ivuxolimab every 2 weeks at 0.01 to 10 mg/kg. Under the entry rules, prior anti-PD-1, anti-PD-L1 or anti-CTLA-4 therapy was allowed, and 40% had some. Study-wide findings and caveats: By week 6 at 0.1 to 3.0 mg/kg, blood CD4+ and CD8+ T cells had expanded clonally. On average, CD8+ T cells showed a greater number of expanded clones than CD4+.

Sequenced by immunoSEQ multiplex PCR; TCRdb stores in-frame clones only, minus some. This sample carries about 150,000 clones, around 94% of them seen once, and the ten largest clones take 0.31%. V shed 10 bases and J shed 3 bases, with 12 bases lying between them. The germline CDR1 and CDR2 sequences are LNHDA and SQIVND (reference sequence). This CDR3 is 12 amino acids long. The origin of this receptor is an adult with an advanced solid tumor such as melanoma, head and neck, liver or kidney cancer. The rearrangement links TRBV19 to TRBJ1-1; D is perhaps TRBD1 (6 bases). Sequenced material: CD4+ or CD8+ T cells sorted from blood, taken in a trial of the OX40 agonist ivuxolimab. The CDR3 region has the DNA TGTGCCACAAAGGGGGGGTACACTGAAGCTTTCTTT. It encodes CATKGGYTEAFF.